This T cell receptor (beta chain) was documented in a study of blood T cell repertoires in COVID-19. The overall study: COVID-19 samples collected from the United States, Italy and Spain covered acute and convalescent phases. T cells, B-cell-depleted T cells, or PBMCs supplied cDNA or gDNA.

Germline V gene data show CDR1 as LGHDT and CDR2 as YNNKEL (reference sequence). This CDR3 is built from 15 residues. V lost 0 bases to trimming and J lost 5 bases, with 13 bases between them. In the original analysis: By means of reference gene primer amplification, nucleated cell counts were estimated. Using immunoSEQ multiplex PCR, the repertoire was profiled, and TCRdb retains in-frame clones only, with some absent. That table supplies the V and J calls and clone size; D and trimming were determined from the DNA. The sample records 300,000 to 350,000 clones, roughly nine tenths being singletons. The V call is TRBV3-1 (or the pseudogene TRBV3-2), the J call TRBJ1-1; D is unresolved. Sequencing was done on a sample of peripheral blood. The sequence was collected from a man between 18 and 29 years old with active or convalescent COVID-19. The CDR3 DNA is TGTGCCAGCAGCCAAGATCAGCGACCTAAGACTGAAGCTTTCTTT. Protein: CASSQDQRPKTEAFF.